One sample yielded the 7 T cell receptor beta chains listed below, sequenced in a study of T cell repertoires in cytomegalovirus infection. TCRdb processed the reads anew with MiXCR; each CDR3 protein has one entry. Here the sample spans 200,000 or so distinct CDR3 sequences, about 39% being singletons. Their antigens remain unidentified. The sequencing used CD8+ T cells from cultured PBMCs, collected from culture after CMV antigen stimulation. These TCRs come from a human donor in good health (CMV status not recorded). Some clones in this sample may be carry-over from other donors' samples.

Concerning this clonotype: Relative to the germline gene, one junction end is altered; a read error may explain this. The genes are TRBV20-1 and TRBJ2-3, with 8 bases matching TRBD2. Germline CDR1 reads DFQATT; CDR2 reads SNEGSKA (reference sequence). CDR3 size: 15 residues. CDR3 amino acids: CSASSSGSGTDSQGF. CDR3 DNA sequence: TGCAGTGCTAGTTCCAGCGGGAGTGGCACAGATTCGCAGGGTTTT.

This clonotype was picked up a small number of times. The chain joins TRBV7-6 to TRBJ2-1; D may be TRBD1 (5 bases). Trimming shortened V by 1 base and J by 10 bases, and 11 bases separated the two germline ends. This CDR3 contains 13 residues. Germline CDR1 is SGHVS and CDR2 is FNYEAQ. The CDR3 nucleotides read TGTGCCAGCAGCTTAGTAATGCAGGGCGAGCAGTTCTTC. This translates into CASSLVMQGEQFF.

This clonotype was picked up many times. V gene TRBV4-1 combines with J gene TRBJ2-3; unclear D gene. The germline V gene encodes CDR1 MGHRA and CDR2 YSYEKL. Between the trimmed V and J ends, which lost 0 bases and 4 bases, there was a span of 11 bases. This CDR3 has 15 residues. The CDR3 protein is CASSQERQAADTQYF. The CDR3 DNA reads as TGCGCCAGCAGCCAAGAACGGCAGGCCGCAGATACGCAGTATTTT.

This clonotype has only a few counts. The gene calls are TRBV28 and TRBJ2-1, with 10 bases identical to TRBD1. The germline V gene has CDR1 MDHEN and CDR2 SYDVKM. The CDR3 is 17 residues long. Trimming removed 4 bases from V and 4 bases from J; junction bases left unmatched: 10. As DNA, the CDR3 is TGTGCCAGCAGTTCTCACCGGGACAGGGGATCGTACAATGAGCAGTTCTTC. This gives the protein CASSSHRDRGSYNEQFF.

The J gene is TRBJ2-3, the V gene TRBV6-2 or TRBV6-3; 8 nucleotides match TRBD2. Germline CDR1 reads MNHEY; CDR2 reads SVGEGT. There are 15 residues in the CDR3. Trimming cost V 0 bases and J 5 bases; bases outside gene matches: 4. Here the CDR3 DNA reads TGTGCCAGCAGTTACTCGGCGGGAGGTGAAGATACGCAGTATTTT. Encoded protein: CASSYSAGGEDTQYF.

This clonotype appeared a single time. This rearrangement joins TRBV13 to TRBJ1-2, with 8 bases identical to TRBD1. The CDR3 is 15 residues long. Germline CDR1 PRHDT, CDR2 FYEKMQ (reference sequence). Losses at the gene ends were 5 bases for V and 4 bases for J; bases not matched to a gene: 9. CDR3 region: CASSKQGARSYGYTF. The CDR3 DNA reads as TGTGCCAGCAGCAAGCAGGGGGCCCGATCCTATGGCTACACCTTC. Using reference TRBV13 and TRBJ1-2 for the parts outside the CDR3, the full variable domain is AAGVIQSPRHLIKEKRETATLKCYPIPRHDTVYWYQQGPGQDPQFLISFYEKMQSDKGSIPDRFSAQQFSDYHSELNMSSLELGDSALYFCASSKQGARSYGYTFGSGTRLTVV.

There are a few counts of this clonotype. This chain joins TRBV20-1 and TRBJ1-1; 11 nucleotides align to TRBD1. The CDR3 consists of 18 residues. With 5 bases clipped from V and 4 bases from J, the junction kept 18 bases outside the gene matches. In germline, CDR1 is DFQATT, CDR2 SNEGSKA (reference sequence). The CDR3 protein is CSAPGPSGQGGGGTEAFF. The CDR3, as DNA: TGCAGTGCTCCCGGTCCTTCGGGACAGGGGGGCGGTGGCACTGAAGCTTTCTTT.